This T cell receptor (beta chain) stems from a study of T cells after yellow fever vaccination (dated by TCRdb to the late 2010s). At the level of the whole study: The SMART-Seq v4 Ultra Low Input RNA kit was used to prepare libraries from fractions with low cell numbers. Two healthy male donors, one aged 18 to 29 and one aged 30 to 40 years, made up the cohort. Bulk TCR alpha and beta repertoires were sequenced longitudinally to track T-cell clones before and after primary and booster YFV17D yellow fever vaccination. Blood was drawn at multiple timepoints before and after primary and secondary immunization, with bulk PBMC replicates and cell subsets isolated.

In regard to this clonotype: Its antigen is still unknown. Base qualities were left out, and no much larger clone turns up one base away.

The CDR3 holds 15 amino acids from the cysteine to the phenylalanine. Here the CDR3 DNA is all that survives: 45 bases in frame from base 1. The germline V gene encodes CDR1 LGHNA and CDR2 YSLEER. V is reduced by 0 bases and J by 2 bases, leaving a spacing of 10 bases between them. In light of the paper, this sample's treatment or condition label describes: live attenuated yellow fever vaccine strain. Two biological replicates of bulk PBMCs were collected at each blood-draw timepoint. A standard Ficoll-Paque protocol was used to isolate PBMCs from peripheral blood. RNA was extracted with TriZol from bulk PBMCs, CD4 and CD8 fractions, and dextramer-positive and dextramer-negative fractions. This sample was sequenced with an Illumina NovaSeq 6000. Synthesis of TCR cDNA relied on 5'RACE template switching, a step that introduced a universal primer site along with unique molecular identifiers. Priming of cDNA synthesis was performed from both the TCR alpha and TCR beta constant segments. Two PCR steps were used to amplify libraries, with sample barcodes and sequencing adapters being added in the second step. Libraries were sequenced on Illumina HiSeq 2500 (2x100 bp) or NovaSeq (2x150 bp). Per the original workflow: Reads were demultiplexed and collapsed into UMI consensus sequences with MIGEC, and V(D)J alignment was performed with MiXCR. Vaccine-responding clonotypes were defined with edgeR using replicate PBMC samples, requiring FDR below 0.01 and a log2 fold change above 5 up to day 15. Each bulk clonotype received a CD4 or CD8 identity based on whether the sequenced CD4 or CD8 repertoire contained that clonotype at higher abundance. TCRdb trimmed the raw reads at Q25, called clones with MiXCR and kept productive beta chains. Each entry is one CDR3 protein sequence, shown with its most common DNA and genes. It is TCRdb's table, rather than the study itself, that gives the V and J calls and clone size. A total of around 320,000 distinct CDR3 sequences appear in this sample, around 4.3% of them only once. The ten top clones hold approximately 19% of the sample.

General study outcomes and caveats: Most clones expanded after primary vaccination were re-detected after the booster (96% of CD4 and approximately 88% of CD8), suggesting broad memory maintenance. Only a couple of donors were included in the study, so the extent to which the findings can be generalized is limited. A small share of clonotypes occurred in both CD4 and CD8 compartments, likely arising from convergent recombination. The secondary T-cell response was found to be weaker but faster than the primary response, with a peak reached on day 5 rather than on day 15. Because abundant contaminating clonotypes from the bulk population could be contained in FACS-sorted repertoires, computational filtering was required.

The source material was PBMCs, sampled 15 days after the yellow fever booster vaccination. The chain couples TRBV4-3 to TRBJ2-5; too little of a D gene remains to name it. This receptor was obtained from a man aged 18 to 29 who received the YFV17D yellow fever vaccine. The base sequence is TGCGCCAGCAGCCAAGATGTGACAACTCAAGAGACCCAGTACTTC. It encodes CASSQDVTTQETQYF.